The rows below give T cell receptor beta chains drawn from one sample of a study of response to subunit inactivated influenza vaccine. TCRdb used MiXCR to reprocess the RT-PCR reads, holding one entry per CDR3 protein. The table shows 150,000 or so distinct CDR3 sequences, with about 10% occurring only once. The sequencing here drew on CD8+ T cells sorted from PBMCs, taken roughly 24 months after vaccination. The receptors derive from a man in his fifties or sixties who received an inactivated influenza vaccine. Both conserved end residues are part of each CDR3. The D gene is left open where the match is weak. A row's size may be missing; if present it is once, few, many or a size class.

D gene	J gene	V gene	clone size	CDR3 length	CDR3 DNA	CDR3 protein
.	TRBJ1-1	TRBV6-5	.	11	TGTGCCAGCAGTTCCGGGCTCCGGGCTTTCTTT	CASSSGLRAFF
.	TRBJ1-1	TRBV12-3/TRBV12-4	many	14	TGTGCCAGCAGTTTATCAGGGGCTGGCACTGAAGCTTTCTTT	CASSLSGAGTEAFF
TRBD1	TRBJ2-7	TRBV4-3	many	16	TGCGCCAGCAGCCAAGTATGGGGACAGAGCTCCTACGAGCAGTACTTC	CASSQVWGQSSYEQYF
.	TRBJ2-3	TRBV10-2	many	15	TGCGCCAGCAGTGAGCTGGGGGAAAACACAGATACGCAGTATTTT	CASSELGENTDTQYF
TRBD1	TRBJ1-3	TRBV12-3/TRBV12-4	many	17	TGTGCCAGCAGCTTAAGACAGGGGTCTAGCTCTGGAAACACCATATATTTT	CASSLRQGSSSGNTIYF
.	TRBJ1-1	TRBV4-3	many	15	TGCGCCAGCAGCCAAGAATGGGATGATCGCACTGAAGCTTTCTTT	CASSQEWDDRTEAFF
.	TRBJ1-1	TRBV12-3/TRBV12-4	many	13	TGTGCCAGCAGTTACCTCCTCCCTGATGAAGCTTTCTTT	CASSYLLPDEAFF
.	TRBJ1-1	TRBV12-3/TRBV12-4	.	15	TGTGCCAGCAGTTTATCACGGGCGTTGAACACTGAAGCTTTCTTT	CASSLSRALNTEAFF
TRBD2	TRBJ2-1	TRBV7-9	few	17	TGTGCCAGCAGCTCGATAGCGGGAGGTCCTGAATACAATGAGCAGTTCTTC	CASSSIAGGPEYNEQFF
.	TRBJ2-7	TRBV19	.	14	TGTGCCAGTAGTCCAGAGGGTGGCTCCTACGAGCAGTACTTC	CASSPEGGSYEQYF
.	TRBJ2-7	TRBV9	few	15	TGTGCCAGCAGCCCTTACGGTACCTTCTCCTACGAGCAGTACTTC	CASSPYGTFSYEQYF
.	TRBJ1-5	TRBV6-5	.	14	TGTGCCAGCAGTTACTCCCGGGGGAATCAGCCCCAGCATTTT	CASSYSRGNQPQHF
.	TRBJ2-2	TRBV29-1	few	13	TGCAGCGTTATGGCAGGGGACACCGGGGAGCTGTTTTTT	CSVMAGDTGELFF
TRBD2	TRBJ2-1	TRBV5-1	many	13	TGCGCCAGCAGCATAGCGGGAGCCAATGAGCAGTTCTTC	CASSIAGANEQFF
TRBD2	TRBJ2-1	TRBV20-1	.	17	TGCAGTGCTAGAGATCGGGCAGCGGGGGGTCTTTACAATGAGCAGTTCTTC	CSARDRAAGGLYNEQFF
.	TRBJ2-7	TRBV27	few	14	TGTGCCAGCAGTTGGGACACCTACTCCTACGAGCAGTACTTC	CASSWDTYSYEQYF
TRBD1	TRBJ1-2	TRBV7-9	.	16	TGTGCCAGCAGCCCGCCGACAGGGGGCGCCAACTATGGCTACACCTTC	CASSPPTGGANYGYTF
.	TRBJ2-7	TRBV28	many	11	TGTGCCAGCAGTTTACAATACGAGCAGTACTTC	CASSLQYEQYF
.	TRBJ2-3	TRBV20-1	few	16	TGCAGTGCTAGAGATCGGAATCCTCCCTTCACAGATACGCAGTATTTT	CSARDRNPPFTDTQYF
TRBD1	TRBJ2-7	TRBV2	few	16	TGTGCCAGCAGTGATGGGACAGGGTTTGCCAACTACGAGCAGTACTTC	CASSDGTGFANYEQYF
.	TRBJ2-3	TRBV15	few	13	TGTGCCACCAGCAACCCTTCAGGGAGTTCGCAGTATTTT	CATSNPSGSSQYF
TRBD2	TRBJ2-1	TRBV9	.	17	TGTGCCAGCAGCCCAAAGACTAGCGGGGGGCCTTACAATGAGCAGTTCTTC	CASSPKTSGGPYNEQFF
.	TRBJ2-3	TRBV25-1	once	15	TGTGCCAGCAGTGATCGGGATAGCCCGGCAGATACGCAGTATTTT	CASSDRDSPADTQYF
.	TRBJ2-3	TRBV25-1	few	14	TGTGCCAGCAGTGCCGGTCTAGGGCCAGATACGCAGTATTTT	CASSAGLGPDTQYF
.	TRBJ2-7	TRBV7-9	few	17	TGTGCCAGCAGCTTAGGAACGGCCTCGACAGGGAGGCACGAGCAGTACTTC	CASSLGTASTGRHEQYF
.	TRBJ2-1	TRBV5-3	.	12	TGTGCCAGGGGCCCCGGGGGCAATGAGCAGTTCTTC	CARGPGGNEQFF
.	TRBJ2-3	TRBV18	.	15	TGTGCCAGCTCACTTCCGGAGAATAGCACAGATACGCAGTATTTT	CASSLPENSTDTQYF
.	TRBJ1-6	TRBV2	.	17	TGTGCCAGCAGTGGTAAAGAGGGGAGCTCCTATAATTCACCCCTCCACTTT	CASSGKEGSSYNSPLHF
.	TRBJ2-7	TRBV15	few	14	TGTGCCACCAGCCCCCATTGGAGCTCCTACGAGCAGTACTTC	CATSPHWSSYEQYF
.	TRBJ2-2	TRBV30	.	13	TGTGCCTGGGGCGAGACCTACACCGGGGAGCTGTTTTTT	CAWGETYTGELFF
.	TRBJ1-6	TRBV28	few	15	TGTGCCAGCAGTACAGCGAACTCCTATAATTCACCCCTCCACTTT	CASSTANSYNSPLHF